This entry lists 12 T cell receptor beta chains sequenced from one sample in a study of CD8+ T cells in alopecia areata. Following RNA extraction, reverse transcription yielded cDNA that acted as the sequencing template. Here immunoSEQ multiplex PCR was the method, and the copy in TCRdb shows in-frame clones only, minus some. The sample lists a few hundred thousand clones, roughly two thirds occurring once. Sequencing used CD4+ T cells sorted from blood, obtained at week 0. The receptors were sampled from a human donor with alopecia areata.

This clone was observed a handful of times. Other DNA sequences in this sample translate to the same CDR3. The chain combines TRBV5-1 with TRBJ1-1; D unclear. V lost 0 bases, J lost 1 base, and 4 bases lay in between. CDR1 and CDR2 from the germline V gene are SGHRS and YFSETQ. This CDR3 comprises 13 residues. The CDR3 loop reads CASSLEPNTEAFF. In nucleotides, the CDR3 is TGCGCCAGCAGCTTGGAGCCGAACACTGAAGCTTTCTTT.

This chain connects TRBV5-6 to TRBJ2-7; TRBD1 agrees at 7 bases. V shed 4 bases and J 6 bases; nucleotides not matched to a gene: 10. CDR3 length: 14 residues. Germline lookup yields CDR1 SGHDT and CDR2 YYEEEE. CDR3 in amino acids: CASSPPTGRPEQYF. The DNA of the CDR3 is TGTGCCAGCAGCCCGCCGACAGGGCGACCCGAGCAGTACTTC.

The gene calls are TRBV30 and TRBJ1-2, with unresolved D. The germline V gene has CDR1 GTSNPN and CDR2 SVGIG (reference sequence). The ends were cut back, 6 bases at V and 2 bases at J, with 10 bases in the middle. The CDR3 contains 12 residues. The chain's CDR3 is CACRLVNYGYTF. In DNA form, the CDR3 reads TGTGCCTGCCGGCTCGTCAACTATGGCTACACCTTC.

CDR3 DNA: TGTGCCTGGATTACCGCGTACGAGCAGTACTTC. Residues: CAWITAYEQYF. The chain couples TRBV30 to TRBJ2-7; the D is unclear. The germline V gene has CDR1 GTSNPN and CDR2 SVGIG (reference sequence). V was trimmed by 4 bases and J by 4 bases, leaving 8 bases between them. The CDR3 is 11 amino acids.

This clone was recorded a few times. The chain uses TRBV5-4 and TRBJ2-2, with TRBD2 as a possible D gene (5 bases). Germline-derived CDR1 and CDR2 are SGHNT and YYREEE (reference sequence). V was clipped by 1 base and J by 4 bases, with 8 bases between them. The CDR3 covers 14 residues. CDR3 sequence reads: CASSLRGITGELFF. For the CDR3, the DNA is TGTGCCAGCAGCTTGCGGGGTATCACCGGGGAGCTGTTTTTT.

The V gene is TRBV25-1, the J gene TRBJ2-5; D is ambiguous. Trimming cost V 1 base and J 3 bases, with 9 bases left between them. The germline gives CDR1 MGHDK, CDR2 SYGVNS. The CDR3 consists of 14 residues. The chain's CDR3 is CASSESRPEETQYF. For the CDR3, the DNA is TGTGCCAGCAGTGAATCACGGCCTGAAGAGACCCAGTACTTC.

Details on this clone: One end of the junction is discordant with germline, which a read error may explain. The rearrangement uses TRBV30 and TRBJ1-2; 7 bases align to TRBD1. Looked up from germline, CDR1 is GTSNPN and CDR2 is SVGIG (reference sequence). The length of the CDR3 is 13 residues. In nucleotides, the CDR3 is TGCGCCCGATCGAAACAGGGGAAAATTGGCTACACCTTC. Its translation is CARSKQGKIGYTF.

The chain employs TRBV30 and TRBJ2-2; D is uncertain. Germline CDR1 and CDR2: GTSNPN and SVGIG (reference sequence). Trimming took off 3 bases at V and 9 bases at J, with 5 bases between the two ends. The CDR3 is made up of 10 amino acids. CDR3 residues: CAWRSRELFF. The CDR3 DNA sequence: TGTGCCTGGAGGTCCCGGGAGCTGTTTTTT.

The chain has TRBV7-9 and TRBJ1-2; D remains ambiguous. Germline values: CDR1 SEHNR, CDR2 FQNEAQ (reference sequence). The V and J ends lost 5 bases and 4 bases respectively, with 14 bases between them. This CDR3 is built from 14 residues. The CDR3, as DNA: TGTGCCAGCAGCGTTTCAGGCGGTAGCTATGGCTACACCTTC. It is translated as CASSVSGGSYGYTF.

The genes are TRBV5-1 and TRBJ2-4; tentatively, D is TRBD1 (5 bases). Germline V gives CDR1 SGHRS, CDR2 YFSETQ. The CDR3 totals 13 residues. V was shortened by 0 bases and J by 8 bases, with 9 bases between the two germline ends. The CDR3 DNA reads TGCGCCAGCAGCTTGGCCCAGGGCGACATTCAGTACTTC. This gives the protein CASSLAQGDIQYF.

Here the CDR3 DNA reads TGCGCCAGCAGCCAAGATACGCCGGGGGCGACCGGAAACACCATATATTTT. As protein: CASSQDTPGATGNTIYF. The chain links TRBV4-3 to TRBJ1-3; tentatively, D is TRBD1 (6 bases). Germline CDR1 and CDR2: LGHNA and YSLEER. Trimming removed 0 bases from V and 4 bases from J, with 16 bases in between. The CDR3 is 17 residues long.

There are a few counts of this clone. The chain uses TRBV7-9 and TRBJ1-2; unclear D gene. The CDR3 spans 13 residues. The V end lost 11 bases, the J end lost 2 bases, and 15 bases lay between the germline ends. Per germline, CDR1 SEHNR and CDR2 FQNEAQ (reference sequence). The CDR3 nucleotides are TGTGCCCCCGAAGAGGTGGGGAACTATGGCTACACCTTC. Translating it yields CAPEEVGNYGYTF.